This T cell receptor beta chain was recorded in a study of blood T cell repertoires in COVID-19 (dated by TCRdb to about 2020). In the study overall: Samples covering the acute and convalescent phases of COVID-19 were provided by collaborators in the United States, Italy and Spain. Sample metadata almost always included a de-identified subject ID, COVID-19 status, age in years and sex. The dataset comprised deeply sampled blood TCRbeta repertoires from subjects exposed to, actively infected with, or recovered from COVID-19. The prospective study material was composed of cDNA or gDNA derived from T cells, B-cell-depleted T cells, or PBMCs. The samples were drawn from two sources: the first 160 participants of the ongoing ImmuneRACE study, and 950 to 1,500 subjects contributed by 6 global collaborators. The repertoires were released in a freely available public database meant as a resource for research on the immune response to SARS-CoV-2. Where HLA class I and class II types were available, the types were taken from metadata supplied by the sample provider, not from assay-based typing.

In the prospective study, participants were about 18 to 95 years old, resided in 24 geographic areas of the United States, and were enrolled through a virtual design. Cohort assignment in the prospective study relied on participant-reported clinical history from a screening survey and a study questionnaire. In the prospective study, mobile phlebotomists collected whole blood, serum and a nasopharyngeal or oropharyngeal swab from each participant. Participants in the prospective study had the option to provide additional blood draws and questionnaires over an approximately 2-month period. Before DNA extraction, prospective study blood samples were shipped either frozen or at room temperature. CDR3 length: 16 amino acids, cysteine to phenylalanine. Only CDR3 DNA is held: 48 bases, read in frame from base 1. Cut back by 6 bases and 0 bases, the V and J ends lie 17 bases apart. The germline V gene (reference sequence) gives CDR1 as LNHDA and CDR2 as SQIVND.

The immunoSEQ Assay, a bias-controlled multiplex PCR, was used to amplify TCRbeta CDR3 regions from genomic DNA. Per the source publication's procedure: Within the assay, amplification of reference gene primers was used to estimate how many nucleated cells each sample contained. To quantify the absolute abundance of each unique TCRbeta CDR3 rearrangement, sequence reads were collapsed and filtered. For each sample, productive Simpson clonality was calculated by taking the square root of Simpson's diversity index across productive rearrangements. TCRdb's version of the immuneACCESS table is confined to in-frame rearrangements and falls short of the full clone set. An unresolved V gene accounts for under half of the shortfall where checked; the remainder is of unknown origin. The DNA gave D and trimming, while V, J and clone size come from that table. This sample comprises approximately 230,000 clones, about 90% of them detected only once. The ten largest clones represent about 6% of the sample.

General conclusions and limits of the study: The quantity of clinical and demographic metadata differed by source and by participant and was supplied without curation.

As concerns this clone: Its antigen is not yet known. No much larger clone is present one base from it, and per-base qualities are unavailable.

Rearrangement joined TRBV19 to TRBJ1-1; the D gene is perhaps TRBD1, from 6 matching bases. Sequencing used PBMCs or T cells enriched from blood (not recorded which). This receptor was obtained from a woman aged 25 to 45 with acute COVID-19. The CDR3 protein: CASRNTGRGMNTEAFF. The DNA is TGTGCCAGTAGGAATACAGGGAGGGGTATGAACACTGAAGCTTTCTTT.